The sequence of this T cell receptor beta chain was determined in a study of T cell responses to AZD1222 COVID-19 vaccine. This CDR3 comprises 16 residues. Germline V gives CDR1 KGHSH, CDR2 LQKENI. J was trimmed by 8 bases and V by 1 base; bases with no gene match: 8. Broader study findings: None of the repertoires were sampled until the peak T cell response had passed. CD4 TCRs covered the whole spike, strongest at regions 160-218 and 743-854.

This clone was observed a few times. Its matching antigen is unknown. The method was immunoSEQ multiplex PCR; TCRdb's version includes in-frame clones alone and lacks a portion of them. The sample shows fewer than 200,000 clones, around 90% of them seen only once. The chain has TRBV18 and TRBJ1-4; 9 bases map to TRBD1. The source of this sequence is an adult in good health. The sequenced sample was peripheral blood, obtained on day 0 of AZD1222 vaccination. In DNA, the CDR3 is TGTGCCAGCTCACCACAGCCGGGACAGGGAGGAGAAAAACTGTTTTTT. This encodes CASSPQPGQGGEKLFF.